These 18 T cell receptor beta chains came from one sample sequenced in a study of beta chain features in type 1 diabetes. The isolated RNA, all of it, was reverse transcribed, so expressed TCRB transcripts were what got sequenced. Profiled with immunoSEQ multiplex PCR; TCRdb holds only in-frame clones, not every one. Of fewer than 500,000 clones in the sample, roughly 14% were seen once. The specimen sequenced was naive CD4+ T cells from blood. The source of these receptors is a man aged 30 to 39 in good health.

This chain uses TRBV5-6 with TRBJ1-1; 7 bases fit TRBD1. CDR3 length equals 16 residues. After removal of 5 bases from V and 3 bases from J, the junction contained 13 bases not matched to a gene. The V gene's germline CDR1 is SGHDT and CDR2 YYEEEE. The chain's CDR3 is CASRPQGSAIHTEAFF. In nucleotides, the CDR3 is TGTGCCAGCAGACCACAGGGGTCAGCGATTCACACTGAAGCTTTCTTT. The full variable domain, completed using reference TRBV5-6 and TRBJ1-1, is DAGVTQSPTHLIKTRGQQVTLRCSPKSGHDTVSWYQQALGQGPQFIFQYYEEEERQRGNFPDRFSGHQFPNYSSELNVNALLLGDSALYLCASRPQGSAIHTEAFFGQGTRLTVV.

This clone has only a few counts. V is TRBV14 and J is TRBJ1-3; D ambiguous. The CDR3 length is 13 residues. The ends were cut back, 2 bases at V and 6 bases at J, with 8 bases in the middle. The germline CDR1 and CDR2 sequences are SGHDN and FVKESK. CDR3 loop: CASSQYSENTIYF. For the CDR3, the DNA is TGTGCCAGCAGCCAATATTCGGAAAACACCATATATTTT.

The chain links TRBV30 to TRBJ2-1; 7 nucleotides align to TRBD2. With 4 bases clipped from V and 7 bases from J, the junction kept 7 bases outside the gene matches. Germline V gene sequence: CDR1 GTSNPN, CDR2 SVGIG (reference sequence). This CDR3 spans 13 amino acids. CDR3 in amino acids: CAWKNKAGNEQFF. CDR3 sequence (DNA): TGTGCCTGGAAAAACAAAGCGGGAAATGAGCAGTTCTTC. The complete variable domain, with remaining parts taken from reference TRBV30 and TRBJ2-1, reads SQTIHQWPATLVQPVGSPLSLECTVEGTSNPNLYWYRQAAGRGLQLLFYSVGIGQISSEVPQNLSASRPQDRQFILSSKKLLLSDSGFYLCAWKNKAGNEQFFGPGTRLTVL.

The chain joins TRBV15 to TRBJ2-1; a possible D gene is TRBD2 (6 bases). In germline, CDR1 is LNHNV, CDR2 YYDKDF (reference sequence). Trimming removed 0 bases at V and 4 bases at J, with 16 bases between. The CDR3 is 17 amino acids. This chain's CDR3 is CATSREAGGSIYNEQFF. The CDR3 bases are TGTGCCACCAGCAGAGAAGCGGGCGGGTCGATTTACAATGAGCAGTTCTTC.

This clone was recorded a few times. The chain combines TRBV20-1 with TRBJ2-5; D not resolved. The CDR3 contains 11 residues. Germline loops: CDR1 DFQATT, CDR2 SNEGSKA (reference sequence). The germline V and J ends were trimmed by 7 bases and 1 base, with 7 bases remaining between them. The CDR3 protein is CSEAFQETQYF. CDR3 nucleotide sequence: TGCAGTGAGGCTTTCCAAGAGACCCAGTACTTC.

This clone has just a few counts. The rearrangement uses TRBV14 and TRBJ2-2; D is possibly TRBD1 (6 bases). The V end lost 5 bases, the J end lost 3 bases, and 10 bases lay between the germline ends. The CDR3 totals 14 residues. The germline V gene encodes CDR1 SGHDN and CDR2 FVKESK. CDR3 nucleotides: TGTGCCAGCAGCTCCCCAGGGGACACCGGGGAGCTGTTTTTT. Amino acids: CASSSPGDTGELFF.

The chain is built from TRBV27 and TRBJ2-7; no firm D call. The CDR3 extends over 14 amino acids. Germline CDR1 reads MNHEY; CDR2 reads SMNVEV (reference sequence). Trimming took 6 bases from V and 5 from J, leaving 17 bases between them. The CDR3 reads CASSTRSPAHEQYF. DNA of the CDR3: TGTGCCAGCAGCACGAGGAGCCCGGCCCACGAGCAGTACTTC.

This chain links TRBV25-1 with TRBJ2-7, with 8 nucleotides matching TRBD1. CDR1 MGHDK and CDR2 SYGVNS come from the germline V gene. The V gene end was trimmed by 6 bases and the J gene end by 5 bases; junction bases not matched to a gene: 9. CDR3 length: 14 residues. As DNA, the CDR3 is TGTGCCAGCAGGGGGACAGGCCCAACGAACGAGCAGTACGTC. Protein sequence: CASRGTGPTNEQYV.

The chain carries TRBV7-9 and TRBJ2-1; D is possibly TRBD2 (5 bases). The CDR3 runs 15 residues. Germline V gene sequence: CDR1 SEHNR, CDR2 FQNEAQ (reference sequence). Trimming took 5 bases from V and 8 from J, leaving 19 bases between them. CDR3 amino acids: CASSPRWSSVDEQFF. DNA of the CDR3: TGTGCCAGCAGCCCAAGGTGGAGTAGCGTCGATGAGCAGTTCTTC.

This chain links TRBV15 with TRBJ1-1, with D possibly matching TRBD1 (5 bases). From germline, CDR1 is LNHNV and CDR2 YYDKDF (reference sequence). The ends were cut back, 0 bases at V and 3 bases at J, with 17 bases in the middle. This CDR3 spans 17 amino acids. The CDR3 region is CATSRDLTRVGDTEAFF. In DNA, the CDR3 is TGTGCCACCAGCAGAGATTTAACACGGGTGGGGGACACTGAAGCTTTCTTT. The full variable domain, completed using reference TRBV15 and TRBJ1-1, is DAMVIQNPRYQVTQFGKPVTLSCSQTLNHNVMYWYQQKSSQAPKLLFHYYDKDFNNEADTPDNFQSRRPNTSFCFLDIRSPGLGDTAMYLCATSRDLTRVGDTEAFFGQGTRLTVV.

The rearrangement uses TRBV27 and TRBJ2-5, with D possibly matching TRBD1 (5 bases). The J call may not be correct, given that the DNA end is closer to TRBJ2-7. This CDR3 contains 13 residues. CDR1 and CDR2 (germline): MNHEY, SMNVEV (reference sequence). The CDR3 here is CASSTLHRSEQYF. The CDR3 nucleotides are TGTGCCAGCAGTACCCTCCACAGGAGCGAGCAGTACTTC.

The gene calls are TRBV18 and TRBJ1-5; possible D gene TRBD1, 5 bases. The CDR3 contains 14 residues. V gave up 4 bases and J gave up 4 bases, with 11 bases separating them. Germline V gene data show CDR1 as KGHSH and CDR2 as LQKENI. In nucleotides, the CDR3 is TGTGCCAGCTCACTCGGACACGGGAATCAGCCCCAGCATTTT. Translated: CASSLGHGNQPQHF.

Note on this clone: Other DNA sequences within the sample encode an identical CDR3. The rearrangement joins TRBV6-6 to TRBJ2-5; no clear D gene. The germline V gene has CDR1 MNHNY and CDR2 SVGAGI (reference sequence). The CDR3 length is 11 residues. Trimming pared 3 bases from V and 4 bases from J, leaving 3 bases between. CDR3 in amino acids: CASSYRETQYF. CDR3 sequence (DNA): TGTGCCAGCAGTTATAGAGAGACCCAGTACTTC.

This clone was seen a few times. The chain couples TRBV18 to TRBJ2-5; either TRBD1 or TRBD2 may supply D (6 bases each). The CDR3 has 15 residues. V dropped 6 bases and J dropped 2 bases, with 16 bases sitting between them. Per the germline V gene, CDR1 is KGHSH and CDR2 is LQKENI. This chain's CDR3 is CASSGGRRRQETQYF. The CDR3 bases are TGTGCCAGCTCGGGGGGCAGGAGACGTCAAGAGACCCAGTACTTC.

This sequence joins TRBV4-3 and TRBJ2-2; D is ambiguous. Trimming cost V 1 base and J 1 base, with 7 bases left between them. Germline assignment: CDR1 LGHNA and CDR2 YSLEER. The CDR3 spans 15 residues. CDR3 residues: CASSQVSGNTGELFF. CDR3 sequence (DNA): TGCGCCAGCAGCCAAGTGTCGGGGAACACCGGGGAGCTGTTTTTT.

This chain uses TRBV10-3 with TRBJ2-5, with D maybe TRBD2 (6 bases). This CDR3 is 15 amino acids long. The germline V and J ends were trimmed by 3 bases and 1 base, with 12 bases remaining between them. Germline V lookup: CDR1 ENHRY, CDR2 SYGVKD. In nucleotides, the CDR3 is TGTGCCATCAGTGACCGGGGGAGAGGCCAAGAGACCCAGTACTTC. Translating gives CAISDRGRGQETQYF.

This clone was detected only a few times. The V call is TRBV7-2, the J call TRBJ2-7; D is possibly TRBD2 (5 bases). The germline CDR1 and CDR2 sequences are SGHTA and FQGNSA. V gave up 1 base and J gave up 0 bases, with 10 bases separating them. CDR3 length: 15 residues. DNA of the CDR3: TGTGCCAGCAGCTTAGGGCCGAGCGGCTCCTACGAGCAGTACGTC. Protein product: CASSLGPSGSYEQYV.

The rearrangement joins TRBV9 to TRBJ1-4; no clear D. This CDR3 has 14 residues. V lost 3 bases and J 6 bases, leaving 12 bases between the germline ends. Per the germline V gene, CDR1 is SGDLS and CDR2 is YYNGEE. The CDR3 sequence: CASSELVWDEKLFF. CDR3 coding DNA: TGTGCCAGCAGCGAATTGGTTTGGGATGAAAAACTGTTTTTT.